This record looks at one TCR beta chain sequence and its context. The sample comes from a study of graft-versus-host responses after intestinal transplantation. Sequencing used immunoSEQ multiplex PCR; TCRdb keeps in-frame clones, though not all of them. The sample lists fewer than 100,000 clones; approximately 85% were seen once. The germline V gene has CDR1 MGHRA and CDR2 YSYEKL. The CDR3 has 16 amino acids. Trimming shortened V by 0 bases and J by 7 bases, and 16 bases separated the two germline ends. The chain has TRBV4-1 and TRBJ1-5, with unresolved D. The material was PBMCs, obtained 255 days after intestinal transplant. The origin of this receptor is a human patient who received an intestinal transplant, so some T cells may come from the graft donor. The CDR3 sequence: CASSQDEEGLRQPQHF. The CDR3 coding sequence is TGCGCCAGCAGCCAAGATGAAGAAGGGCTTCGCCAGCCCCAGCATTTT.